Following are 5 T cell receptor beta chains from one sample sequenced in a study of T-cell memory formation after mild COVID-19. Each CDR3 protein is one row after TCRdb ran MiXCR on the 5' RACE reads. The sample shows some 340,000 distinct CDR3 sequences, about an eighth of them seen only once. Source material: PBMCs or a T cell subset sorted from them (not recorded which). These receptors came from a man younger than 35 who had mild COVID-19 (a few samples of this study predate the infection). Cell type and time point are not known.

Worth noting for this clonotype: The junction and the germline gene differ at one end; a read error may be behind it. The rearrangement joins TRBV7-2 to TRBJ1-2; D might be TRBD1 (6 bases). From germline, CDR1 is SGHTA and CDR2 FQGNSA. The CDR3 runs 14 residues. CDR3 sequence: CASSRDKPIYGYNF. The CDR3 DNA sequence: TGTGCCAGCAGCCGGGACAAACCGATTTATGGCTACAACTTC.

The chain has TRBV5-1 and TRBJ2-5; TRBD2 matches at 10 bases. The V gene's germline CDR1 is SGHRS and CDR2 YFSETQ. The CDR3 is 16 residues long. The V segment lost 4 bases and the J segment 2 bases; nucleotides outside the gene matches: 8. The CDR3 loop is CASSQAGGALQETQYF. The CDR3 region has the DNA TGCGCCAGCAGCCAAGCGGGAGGGGCACTTCAAGAGACCCAGTACTTC.

This clonotype appeared many times. The chain uses TRBV24-1 and TRBJ1-2; TRBD1 is a possible D gene (5 bases). Per germline, CDR1 KGHDR and CDR2 SFDVKD. The V gene lost 4 bases and the J gene lost 3 bases, with 11 bases spanning the gap. The CDR3 sequence is 14 residues long. CDR3 bases: TGTGCCACCAGTGAATCCGGGACCGACTATGGCTACACCTTC. Translated, it gives CATSESGTDYGYTF.

The genes are TRBV4-3 and TRBJ1-6, with D uncertain. V shed 6 bases and J shed 0 bases, with 12 bases lying between them. CDR3 length: 16 residues. CDR1 is LGHNA and CDR2 is YSLEER in the germline V gene. The CDR3 protein is CASRPGRSSYNSPLHF. The DNA for the CDR3 is TGCGCCAGCAGACCCGGACGGAGCTCCTATAATTCACCCCTCCACTTT.

This clonotype appeared a few times. The V and J genes are TRBV7-2 and TRBJ2-5, with D maybe TRBD1 (5 bases). Germline V gene sequence: CDR1 SGHTA, CDR2 FQGNSA. The CDR3 consists of 14 residues. V lost 2 bases to trimming and J lost 7 bases, with 14 bases between them. DNA of the CDR3: TGTGCCAGCAGCTTACAGGGATCCGGACGGACCCAGTACTTC. It specifies CASSLQGSGRTQYF.